This entry describes one T cell receptor beta chain. Its cognate antigen is unknown. The run depth of the assay was deep. Roughly 27,000 T cell genomes, or roughly 200 ng DNA, went into the sorted-subset replicate PCRs. Clones were sequenced by immunoSEQ multiplex PCR, and TCRdb holds only the in-frame ones, with some missing. Of about 2 million clones in the sample, roughly 94% were seen once. Terminally differentiated effector memory CD45RA+ cells were left out of the naive CD8 fraction, which was CD45RO-negative and positively selected for CCR7. The sample is drawn from a study of shared clonotypes between healthy human individuals. Study outcomes and limitations: Naive subsets typically showed greater estimated richness than memory subsets.

The CDR3 sequence is 15 residues long. V dropped 4 bases and J dropped 2; count of bases not matched to a gene: 6. Germline V gene sequence: CDR1 SEHNR, CDR2 FQNEAQ (reference sequence). Sequencing was done on a sample of naive CD8+ T cells sorted from blood. The clonotype originates from a man aged 18 to 35 in good health. V usage is TRBV7-9 and J usage is TRBJ2-7; 9 bases map to TRBD1. The CDR3 nucleotides read TGTGCCAGCAGCTACATAGGACAGGGGACCTACGAGCAGTACTTC. It specifies CASSYIGQGTYEQYF.